These 15 T cell receptor beta chains were all obtained from the same sample, sequenced in a study of cytomegalovirus exposure and HLA in healthy donors. With 60 Vbeta and 13 Jbeta primers, the PCR was carried out. Sequencing was performed with immunoSEQ multiplex PCR; in TCRdb, only in-frame clones are kept and a portion is missing. This table has about 170,000 clones, about three quarters appearing once. Sequenced sample: PBMCs. These receptors were obtained from a female donor in good health and CMV-seronegative.

The rearrangement uses TRBV10-3 and TRBJ1-2, with TRBD1 matching 8 bases. The V gene end was trimmed by 3 bases and the J gene end by 5 bases; junction bases not matched to a gene: 8. The CDR3 sequence is 15 residues long. The germline CDR1 and CDR2 sequences are ENHRY and SYGVKD. Written as DNA, the CDR3 is TGTGCCATCAGTGACCCGGACAGGGAGAGGTATGGCTACACCTTC. Translation: CAISDPDRERYGYTF.

The gene calls are TRBV7-9 and TRBJ2-5; D not resolved. From germline, CDR1 is SEHNR and CDR2 FQNEAQ (reference sequence). The ends were cut back, 3 bases at V and 5 bases at J, with 13 bases in the middle. This CDR3 comprises 14 residues. The CDR3 sequence is CASSFARSPETQYF. The CDR3 DNA is TGTGCCAGCAGCTTTGCGCGGAGTCCGGAGACCCAGTACTTC.

The rearrangement joins TRBV9 to TRBJ2-1, with TRBD2 identical over 7 bases. This CDR3 has 15 amino acids. Germline V gene lookup returns CDR1 SGDLS and CDR2 YYNGEE. V dropped 5 bases and J dropped 4; count of bases not matched to a gene: 9. CDR3 protein: CASRAASGSYNEQFF. CDR3 bases: TGTGCCAGCAGAGCGGCTAGCGGAAGTTACAATGAGCAGTTCTTC.

The genes are TRBV4-1 and TRBJ2-1, with a tentative D call TRBD2 (6 bases). V gave up 4 bases and J gave up 1 base, with 17 bases separating them. Germline CDR1 and CDR2: MGHRA and YSYEKL. This CDR3 comprises 17 residues. The CDR3 sequence: CASSREPGLESYNEQFF. CDR3 coding DNA: TGCGCCAGCAGCCGAGAACCGGGACTCGAGTCCTACAATGAGCAGTTCTTC.

This clone was counted only a few times. This rearrangement joins TRBV4-1 to TRBJ1-4; no firm D call. Trimming removed 3 bases at V and 7 bases at J, with 15 bases between. Germline values: CDR1 MGHRA, CDR2 YSYEKL. The CDR3 length is 15 residues. CDR3 protein: CASSQLLPTPEKLFF. DNA of the CDR3: TGCGCCAGCAGCCAGCTTCTCCCGACTCCTGAAAAACTGTTTTTT.

This clone was seen only a few times. The rearrangement links TRBV4-2 to TRBJ1-2, with TRBD1 matching 7 bases. V shed 6 bases, J shed 3 bases, and the junction held 7 bases outside the gene matches. This CDR3 has 14 residues. Germline-derived CDR1 and CDR2 are LGHNA and YNFKEQ. This CDR3 is CASRTVQGYYGYTF. CDR3 bases: TGTGCCAGCAGGACCGTACAGGGGTACTATGGCTACACCTTC.

This chain links TRBV5-1 with TRBJ2-7; TRBD1 matches 9 bases. Trimming took 6 bases from V and 5 from J; bases not matched to a gene: 6. The CDR3 has 13 amino acids. Germline V gene lookup returns CDR1 SGHRS and CDR2 YFSETQ. CDR3 sequence (DNA): TGCGCCAGCAAGGACAGGGGAAACGACGAGCAGTACTTC. Protein product: CASKDRGNDEQYF.

For the CDR3, the DNA is TGCGCCAGCAGCTTGGACGGGGGGGCAGGAGATACGCAGTATTTT. Encoded protein: CASSLDGGAGDTQYF. The chain links TRBV5-1 to TRBJ2-3; TRBD2 agrees at 8 bases. V dropped 0 bases and J dropped 5; count of bases not matched to a gene: 5. CDR3 length: 15 residues. Germline CDR1 SGHRS, CDR2 YFSETQ.

This chain connects TRBV5-1 to TRBJ2-3; TRBD2 matches at 7 bases. Germline V gene lookup returns CDR1 SGHRS and CDR2 YFSETQ. The CDR3 length is 16 residues. V gave up 2 bases and J gave up 2 bases; unmatched junction bases: 8. CDR3 sequence reads: CASSFFSGATTDTQYF. DNA of the CDR3: TGCGCCAGCAGCTTTTTCAGCGGGGCCACCACAGATACGCAGTATTTT.

A single count supports this clone. The rearrangement uses TRBV11-2 and TRBJ2-1; 15 bases line up with TRBD2. In germline, CDR1 is SGHAT, CDR2 FQNNGV. The V gene end was trimmed by 5 bases and the J gene end by 1 base; junction bases not matched to a gene: 6. The CDR3 is made up of 18 amino acids. The CDR3 coding sequence is TGTGCCAGCAGCCCGGGGACTAGCGGGGGGCTGTCCTACAATGAGCAGTTCTTC. Amino acid sequence: CASSPGTSGGLSYNEQFF.

This chain links TRBV7-2 with TRBJ2-1; possible D gene TRBD1, 5 bases. Germline V lookup: CDR1 SGHTA, CDR2 FQGNSA. Trimming shortened V by 8 bases and J by 4 bases, and 15 bases separated the two germline ends. The CDR3 runs to 14 residues. CDR3: CASGAKALYNEQFF. CDR3 sequence (DNA): TGTGCCAGCGGGGCAAAGGCCTTGTACAATGAGCAGTTCTTC.

This clone was seen a handful of times. This sequence joins TRBV7-8 and TRBJ2-7; tentative D call: TRBD1 (5 bases). CDR3 length equals 14 residues. Trimming left V 1 base short and J 3 bases short, with 10 bases between. Germline CDR1 is SGHVS and CDR2 is FQNEAQ. DNA of the CDR3: TGTGCCAGCAGCTTAGAATGGGGCTACTACGAGCAGTACTTC. Its protein is CASSLEWGYYEQYF.

This clone showed up just a few times. The genes are TRBV6-5 and TRBJ1-5; D unresolved. The CDR3 has 14 amino acids. V lost 6 bases and J lost 0, with 9 bases in between. Germline V CDR1 and CDR2: MNHEY, SVGAGI. The CDR3 DNA reads TGTGCCAGCAGCCCCGACACTAGCAATCAGCCCCAGCATTTT. This codes for CASSPDTSNQPQHF.

This clone was found a few times. The V and J genes are TRBV19 and TRBJ1-3; D unclear. Trimming removed 8 bases from V and 0 bases from J, with 14 bases in between. CDR1 is LNHDA, CDR2 SQIVND, per germline (reference sequence). This CDR3 has 15 residues. Here the CDR3 DNA reads TGTGCCAGTGGCGACATCCTCCACTCTGGAAACACCATATATTTT. It specifies CASGDILHSGNTIYF.

The V gene is TRBV27, the J gene TRBJ1-6, with D possibly matching TRBD1 (6 bases). The length of the CDR3 is 18 residues. The V end lost 6 bases, the J end lost 0 bases, and 18 bases lay between the germline ends. Germline CDR1 is MNHEY and CDR2 is SMNVEV (reference sequence). The CDR3 region has the DNA TGTGCCAGCAGAACCCATTTAACAGGGAGCTCCTATAATTCACCCCTCCACTTT. Amino acid sequence: CASRTHLTGSSYNSPLHF.